One and the same sample provided the 8 T cell receptor beta chains below, sequenced in a study of yellow fever vaccine responses in identical twins. TCRdb passed the RT-PCR reads through MiXCR, listing each CDR3 protein once. This table has 30,000 to 40,000 distinct CDR3 sequences, more than 50% appearing once. The specimen comprised T cells from blood (PBMCs), unsorted or a sorted subset (not recorded which), sampled before or after yellow fever vaccination (not recorded which). These receptors all come from a woman between 18 and 30 years old who received the yellow fever vaccine.

The CDR3 sequence is CARSVGTVGTGELFF. The CDR3 nucleotides are TGTGCCAGATCCGTAGGGACGGTTGGCACCGGGGAGCTGTTTTTT. The chain combines TRBV7-9 with TRBJ2-2, with D perhaps assigned TRBD1 or TRBD2 (5 bases each). V gave up 9 bases and J gave up 4 bases, with 18 bases separating them. Germline CDR1 SEHNR, CDR2 FQNEAQ (reference sequence). The length of the CDR3 is 15 residues. Full variable domain (missing parts from reference TRBV7-9 and TRBJ2-2): DTGVSQNPRHKITKRGQNVTFRCDPISEHNRLYWYRQTLGQGPEFLTYFQNEAQLEKSRLLSDRFSAERPKGSFSTLEIQRTEQGDSAMYLCARSVGTVGTGELFFGEGSRLTVL.

The CDR3 coding sequence is TGTGCCACCAGTGATTTGCAGGCAGCTTACAATGAGCAGTTCTTC. Translated, it gives CATSDLQAAYNEQFF. The chain joins TRBV24-1 to TRBJ2-1; D ambiguous. The CDR3 length is 15 residues. Per the germline V gene, CDR1 is KGHDR and CDR2 is SFDVKD. V lost 0 bases and J lost 4, with 9 bases in between.

The genes are TRBV16 and TRBJ2-1, with TRBD2 as a possible D gene (5 bases). V was trimmed by 8 bases and J by 1 base, leaving 9 bases between them. The V gene's germline CDR1 is KGHSY and CDR2 FQNENV. This CDR3 has 13 residues. The CDR3 spells CASCGSSYNEQFF. The CDR3 region has the DNA TGTGCCAGCTGCGGGTCGTCCTACAATGAGCAGTTCTTC.

This chain connects TRBV2 to TRBJ1-6, with TRBD1 matching 10 bases. The CDR3 is made up of 15 amino acids. Germline-derived CDR1 and CDR2 are SNHLY and FYNNEI. Trimming at V came to 8 bases and at J to 6 bases, leaving 7 bases not matched to a gene. CDR3 protein: CASRRQGASNSPLHF. The CDR3 nucleotides read TGTGCCAGCCGAAGACAGGGGGCTAGTAATTCACCCCTCCACTTT.

This clonotype has only one observation. The V call is TRBV11-3, the J call TRBJ2-1, with a possible D match to TRBD1 (6 bases). Germline CDR1 and CDR2: SGHNT and YENEEA. CDR3 size: 13 residues. V dropped 5 bases and J dropped 6 bases, with 11 bases sitting between them. The DNA for the CDR3 is TGTGCCAGCAGCCCGGGACATGGCAATGAGCAGTTCTTC. It is translated as CASSPGHGNEQFF.

The chain couples TRBV7-2 to TRBJ2-3; TRBD2 matches 8 bases. This CDR3 contains 16 residues. Looked up from germline, CDR1 is SGHTA and CDR2 is FQGNSA. The ends lost 0 bases at V and 8 bases at J; junction bases unmatched: 10. CDR3 sequence reads: CASSLATSGGAVTQYF. The CDR3 nucleotides are TGTGCCAGCAGCTTAGCGACCAGCGGGGGTGCGGTTACGCAGTATTTT.

The chain recombines TRBV9 with TRBJ2-2; no reliable D call. This CDR3 comprises 16 residues. Trimming pared 1 base from V and 0 bases from J, leaving 10 bases between. The germline gives CDR1 SGDLS, CDR2 YYNGEE. The CDR3 is CASSVSPGSNTGELFF. CDR3 in DNA: TGTGCCAGCAGCGTAAGCCCAGGATCGAACACCGGGGAGCTGTTTTTT. The full variable domain, its missing parts supplied by reference TRBV9 and TRBJ2-2, is DSGVTQTPKHLITATGQRVTLRCSPRSGDLSVYWYQQSLDQGLQFLIQYYNGEERAKGNILERFSAQQFPDLHSELNLSSLELGDSALYFCASSVSPGSNTGELFFGEGSRLTVL.

The chain couples TRBV18 to TRBJ2-7; tentative D call: TRBD1 (5 bases). CDR1 is KGHSH and CDR2 is LQKENI in the germline V gene. Trimming pared 3 bases from V and 3 bases from J, leaving 15 bases between. The CDR3 covers 15 residues. The CDR3 DNA follows: TGTGCCAGCTCACCTGGGGCAGAATCACTCTACGAGCAGTACTTC. It yields the protein CASSPGAESLYEQYF. The full variable domain, rest sourced from reference TRBV18 and TRBJ2-7, is NAGVMQNPRHLVRRRGQEARLRCSPMKGHSHVYWYRQLPEEGLKFMVYLQKENIIDESGMPKERFSAEFPKEGPSILRIQQVVRGDSAAYFCASSPGAESLYEQYFGPGTRLTVT.